Below are 26 T cell receptor beta chains sequenced from a single sample in a study of cytomegalovirus exposure and HLA in healthy donors. PCR primers comprised 60 Vbeta and 13 Jbeta primers. Using immunoSEQ multiplex PCR, the repertoire was profiled, and TCRdb retains in-frame clones only, with some absent. The sample spans 35,000 to 45,000 clones; the ten largest clones claim over 3.5%. The sequenced sample consisted of PBMCs. These receptors were collected from a male donor in good health and CMV-seronegative.

The genes are TRBV6-6 and TRBJ1-1, with 7 bases lining up with TRBD1. In germline, CDR1 is MNHNY, CDR2 SVGAGI (reference sequence). This CDR3 is 16 amino acids long. V shed 6 bases, J shed 3 bases, and the junction held 13 bases outside the gene matches. Here the CDR3 reads CASSPRQGPLDTEAFF. The CDR3 region has the DNA TGTGCCAGCAGCCCAAGACAGGGCCCCTTGGACACTGAAGCTTTCTTT.

This chain joins TRBV28 and TRBJ2-1; D perhaps matches TRBD1 (5 bases). CDR1 and CDR2 (germline): MDHEN, SYDVKM. Trimming removed 5 bases at V and 4 bases at J, with 9 bases between. CDR3 length equals 13 residues. The CDR3 bases are TGTGCCAGCAGTATTACAGGATACAATGAGCAGTTCTTC. Protein: CASSITGYNEQFF. The complete variable domain, with remaining parts taken from reference TRBV28 and TRBJ2-1, reads DVKVTQSSRYLVKRTGEKVFLECVQDMDHENMFWYRQDPGLGLRLIYFSYDVKMKEKGDIPEGYSVSREKKERFSLILESASTNQTSMYLCASSITGYNEQFFGPGTRLTVL.

The chain links TRBV6-1 to TRBJ2-7; D remains ambiguous. With 6 bases removed from V and 5 bases from J, the gap between germline ends came to 14 bases. This CDR3 has 13 amino acids. In germline, CDR1 is MNHNS, CDR2 SASEGT. CDR3 region: CASSPSGFHEQYF. The CDR3 DNA reads as TGTGCCAGCAGCCCTTCGGGTTTCCACGAGCAGTACTTC.

The rearrangement links TRBV6-1 to TRBJ2-3; 9 bases agree with TRBD1. The CDR3 extends over 12 amino acids. J was trimmed by 8 bases and V by 5 bases; bases with no gene match: 2. The germline V gene encodes CDR1 MNHNS and CDR2 SASEGT. The CDR3: CASSLQGATQYF. CDR3 DNA: TGTGCCAGCAGTTTACAGGGGGCTACGCAGTATTTT.

J is TRBJ1-1 and V is TRBV19; D unclear. The CDR3 loop spans 13 amino acids. With 5 bases removed from V and 0 bases from J, the gap between germline ends came to 7 bases. The germline V gene has CDR1 LNHDA and CDR2 SQIVND (reference sequence). CDR3 amino acids: CASSPQLNTEAFF. As DNA, the CDR3 is TGTGCCAGTAGTCCTCAGTTGAACACTGAAGCTTTCTTT.

The genes are TRBV27 and TRBJ2-4; D is possibly TRBD2 (6 bases). This CDR3 region has 15 residues. Per germline, CDR1 MNHEY and CDR2 SMNVEV (reference sequence). Trimming removed 6 bases at V and 7 bases at J, with 19 bases between. CDR3 amino acids: CASRERGAGGNIQYF. CDR3 DNA sequence: TGTGCCAGCAGAGAAAGGGGAGCGGGTGGTAACATTCAGTACTTC.

The V call is TRBV7-9, the J call TRBJ1-4, with D uncertain. Per the germline V gene, CDR1 is SEHNR and CDR2 is FQNEAQ (reference sequence). Trimming removed 5 bases at V and 5 bases at J, with 3 bases between. The CDR3 sequence is 11 residues long. CDR3 protein: CASSLNEKLFF. The CDR3 nucleotides read TGTGCCAGCAGCCTAAATGAAAAACTGTTTTTT.

CDR3 coding DNA: TGTGCCAGCAGCCTAGGGTGGACTAGCAAAAATAGCACAGATACGCAGTATTTT. Protein: CASSLGWTSKNSTDTQYF. The chain carries TRBV7-9 and TRBJ2-3; 8 bases fit TRBD2. CDR1 and CDR2 from the germline V gene are SEHNR and FQNEAQ (reference sequence). The CDR3 is 18 amino acids. Germline trimming cut 5 bases from V and 0 bases from J; bases unmatched to any gene: 13.

This sequence joins TRBV6-6 and TRBJ2-2; TRBD1 matches at 7 bases. The CDR3 covers 13 residues. Trimming at V came to 10 bases and at J to 5 bases, leaving 7 bases not matched to a gene. Per germline, CDR1 MNHNY and CDR2 SVGAGI (reference sequence). The CDR3 nucleotides are TGTGCCACCACAGGGGATCGAACCGGGGAGCTGTTTTTT. Its protein product is CATTGDRTGELFF.

The chain recombines TRBV7-6 with TRBJ1-5, with D possibly being TRBD1 (5 bases). The CDR3 has 14 amino acids. V was shortened by 3 bases and J by 4 bases, with 10 bases between the two germline ends. Germline CDR1 reads SGHVS; CDR2 reads FNYEAQ. CDR3 residues: CASSLGGLNQPQHF. Written as DNA, the CDR3 is TGTGCCAGCAGCTTGGGGGGGTTGAATCAGCCCCAGCATTTT.

This chain connects TRBV5-4 to TRBJ1-1; the D is unclear. V was shortened by 4 bases and J by 4 bases, with 14 bases between the two germline ends. This CDR3 contains 14 residues. Germline CDR1 is SGHNT and CDR2 is YYREEE (reference sequence). CDR3 coding DNA: TGTGCCAGCAGCACCGGCGGGCTCCCCACTGAAGCTTTCTTT. It codes for CASSTGGLPTEAFF.

The chain combines TRBV10-1 with TRBJ2-2; 7 bases agree with TRBD1. The V and J ends lost 6 bases and 1 base, in that order; junction bases with no gene match: 8. CDR3 length equals 16 residues. Germline CDR1 WNHNN, CDR2 SYGVQD (reference sequence). CDR3 in DNA: TGCGCCAGCAGCGATCCCGGGACAGAGAACACCGGGGAGCTGTTTTTT. Translated, it gives CASSDPGTENTGELFF.

The rearrangement uses TRBV6-5 and TRBJ2-2; 7 bases agree with TRBD1. With 5 bases clipped from V and 8 bases from J, the junction kept 5 bases outside the gene matches. Germline V gene lookup returns CDR1 MNHEY and CDR2 SVGAGI. This CDR3 spans 13 amino acids. In DNA, the CDR3 is TGTGCCAGCAGTGGCCAGGGGGTAGGGGAGCTGTTTTTT. It translates to CASSGQGVGELFF.

This chain links TRBV9 with TRBJ2-1, with D perhaps matching TRBD2 (6 bases). From germline, CDR1 is SGDLS and CDR2 YYNGEE. The V gene lost 3 bases and the J gene lost 8 bases, with 21 bases spanning the gap. The CDR3 consists of 16 residues. CDR3 coding DNA: TGTGCCAGCAGCGGAACTAGCCCGAGGCCATACGATGAGCAGTTCTTC. Protein: CASSGTSPRPYDEQFF.

DNA for the CDR3: TGCGCCAGCAGCTTACAGGGCTCGACTTCGGGAAACACCATATATTTT. Its translation: CASSLQGSTSGNTIYF. This chain connects TRBV5-1 to TRBJ1-3; D is possibly TRBD1 (6 bases). V was cut by 2 bases and J by 4 bases, with 16 bases left in between. CDR1 and CDR2 from the germline V gene are SGHRS and YFSETQ. This CDR3 has 16 amino acids.

The CDR3 coding sequence is TGCGCCAGCAGCGACCATAGGGGAGGTCAGCCCCAGCATTTT. The encoded protein is CASSDHRGGQPQHF. The chain employs TRBV4-1 and TRBJ1-5; the D gene is possibly TRBD1 (5 bases). Trimming pared 5 bases from V and 6 bases from J, leaving 14 bases between. This CDR3 spans 14 amino acids. CDR1 MGHRA and CDR2 YSYEKL come from the germline V gene.

V usage is TRBV7-2 and J usage is TRBJ2-5, with D possibly being TRBD1 (6 bases). This CDR3 contains 13 residues. V was pared by 4 bases and J by 5 bases, with 11 bases between. Germline loops: CDR1 SGHTA, CDR2 FQGNSA. Written as DNA, the CDR3 is TGTGCCAGCAGCTGGACAGTTTCCGAGACCCAGTACTTC. It translates to CASSWTVSETQYF.

The chain carries TRBV30 and TRBJ1-3, with 9 bases identical to TRBD1. This CDR3 comprises 14 residues. The germline V gene has CDR1 GTSNPN and CDR2 SVGIG (reference sequence). With 3 bases clipped from V and 0 bases from J, the junction kept 0 bases outside the gene matches. CDR3 sequence (DNA): TGTGCCTGGAGGGACAGGGGCTCTGGAAACACCATATATTTT. It yields the protein CAWRDRGSGNTIYF.

The chain employs TRBV5-1 and TRBJ2-7; D may be TRBD1 (6 bases). V was shortened by 2 bases and J by 5 bases, with 20 bases between the two germline ends. The CDR3 has 16 residues. Germline loops: CDR1 SGHRS, CDR2 YFSETQ. The CDR3 sequence is CASSLVGQGISDEQYF. The CDR3 DNA follows: TGCGCCAGCAGCTTAGTAGGGCAGGGGATCTCTGACGAGCAGTACTTC.

The chain recombines TRBV2 with TRBJ1-2, with D perhaps TRBD1 (5 bases). The CDR3 consists of 12 residues. Trimming left V 4 bases short and J 7 bases short, with 10 bases between. Germline V CDR1 and CDR2: SNHLY, FYNNEI. The CDR3 sequence is CASSGGGTGYTF. The CDR3 region has the DNA TGTGCCAGCAGTGGGGGGGGTACTGGCTACACCTTC.

The rearrangement links TRBV29-1 to TRBJ2-4, with 7 bases fitting TRBD1. V lost 7 bases and J lost 1; bases outside the gene matches: 7. Germline CDR1 SQVTM, CDR2 ANQGSEA. This CDR3 is 14 amino acids long. CDR3 region: CSATPQGAKNIQYF. As DNA, the CDR3 is TGCAGCGCAACTCCACAGGGGGCCAAAAACATTCAGTACTTC.

The chain couples TRBV7-9 to TRBJ2-3; 7 bases agree with TRBD1. The CDR3 runs 15 residues. CDR1 is SEHNR and CDR2 is FQNEAQ in the germline V gene (reference sequence). V was pared by 4 bases and J by 1 base, with 5 bases of the junction left unmatched. This chain's CDR3 is CASSSDREGTDTQYF. The CDR3, as DNA: TGTGCCAGCAGCTCCGACAGGGAAGGCACAGATACGCAGTATTTT.

This sequence joins TRBV6-6 and TRBJ2-1, with TRBD1 matching over 9 bases. Germline V CDR1 and CDR2: MNHNY, SVGAGI (reference sequence). V trimming: 2 bases; J trimming: 6 bases; junction bases outside the gene matches: 5. There are 15 residues in the CDR3. In nucleotides, the CDR3 is TGTGCCAGCAGTTACACCGGGACAGGGCCCAATGAGCAGTTCTTC. It is translated as CASSYTGTGPNEQFF.

The genes are TRBV7-8 and TRBJ2-3; 13 positions match TRBD2. The length of the CDR3 is 18 residues. The V gene end was trimmed by 4 bases and the J gene end by 0 bases; junction bases not matched to a gene: 7. Per the germline V gene, CDR1 is SGHVS and CDR2 is FQNEAQ. The CDR3 DNA follows: TGTGCCAGCAGCTCCAGACTAGCGGGGGGTCCTAGCACAGATACGCAGTATTTT. Its protein product is CASSSRLAGGPSTDTQYF.

This chain links TRBV2 with TRBJ1-2, with 8 bases identical to TRBD1. V was pared by 4 bases and J by 7 bases, with 2 bases of the junction left unmatched. The CDR3 sequence is 12 residues long. Germline V gene lookup returns CDR1 SNHLY and CDR2 FYNNEI. The CDR3 DNA reads TGTGCCAGCAGTGGGACAGGGACTGGCTACACCTTC. As protein: CASSGTGTGYTF.

J is TRBJ1-4 and V is TRBV19; TRBD1 matches at 9 bases. Germline CDR1 reads LNHDA; CDR2 reads SQIVND (reference sequence). V lost 3 bases to trimming and J lost 7 bases; unmatched junction nucleotides: 3. This CDR3 has 14 residues. The CDR3 protein is CASSIGTGFEKLFF. As DNA, the CDR3 is TGTGCCAGTAGTATCGGGACAGGGTTTGAAAAACTGTTTTTT. Together with reference TRBV19 and TRBJ1-4, the CDR3 gives the full variable domain: DGGITQSPKYLFRKEGQNVTLSCEQNLNHDAMYWYRQDPGQGLRLIYYSQIVNDFQKGDIAEGYSVSREKKESFPLTVTSAQKNPTAFYLCASSIGTGFEKLFFGSGTQLSVL.